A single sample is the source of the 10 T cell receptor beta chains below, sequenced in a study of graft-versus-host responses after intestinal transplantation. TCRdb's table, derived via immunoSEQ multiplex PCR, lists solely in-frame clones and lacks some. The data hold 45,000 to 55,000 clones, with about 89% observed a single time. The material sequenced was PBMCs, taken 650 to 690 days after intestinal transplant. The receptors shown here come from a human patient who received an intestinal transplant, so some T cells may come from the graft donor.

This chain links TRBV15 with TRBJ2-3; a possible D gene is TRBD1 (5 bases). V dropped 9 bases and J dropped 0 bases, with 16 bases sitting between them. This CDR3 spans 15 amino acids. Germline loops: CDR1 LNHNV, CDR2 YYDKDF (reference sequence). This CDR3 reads CATGSKGQSTDTQYF. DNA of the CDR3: TGTGCCACTGGATCGAAGGGGCAGAGCACAGATACGCAGTATTTT.

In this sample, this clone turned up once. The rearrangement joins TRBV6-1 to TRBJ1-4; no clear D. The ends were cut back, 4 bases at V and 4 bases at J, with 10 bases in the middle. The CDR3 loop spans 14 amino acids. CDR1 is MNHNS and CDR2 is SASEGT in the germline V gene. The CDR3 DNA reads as TGTGCCAGCAGTGGAAGGAGCTTTAATGAAAAACTGTTTTTT. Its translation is CASSGRSFNEKLFF.

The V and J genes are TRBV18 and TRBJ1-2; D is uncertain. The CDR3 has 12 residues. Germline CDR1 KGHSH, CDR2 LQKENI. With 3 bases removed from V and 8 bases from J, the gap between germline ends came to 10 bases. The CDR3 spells CASSPALTGYTF. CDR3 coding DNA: TGTGCCAGCTCACCGGCCTTAACCGGCTACACCTTC.

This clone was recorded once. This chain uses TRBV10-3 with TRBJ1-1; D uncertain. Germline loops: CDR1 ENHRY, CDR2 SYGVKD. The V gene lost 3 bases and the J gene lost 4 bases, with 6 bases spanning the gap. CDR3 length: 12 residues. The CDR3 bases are TGTGCCATCAGTGAATGGGCCACTGAAGCTTTCTTT. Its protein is CAISEWATEAFF.

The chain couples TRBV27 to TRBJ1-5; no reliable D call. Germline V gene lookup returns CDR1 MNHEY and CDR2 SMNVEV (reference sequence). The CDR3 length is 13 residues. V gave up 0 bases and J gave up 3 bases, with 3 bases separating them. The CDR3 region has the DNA TGTGCCAGCAGTTTATCATCCAATCAGCCCCAGCATTTT. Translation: CASSLSSNQPQHF.

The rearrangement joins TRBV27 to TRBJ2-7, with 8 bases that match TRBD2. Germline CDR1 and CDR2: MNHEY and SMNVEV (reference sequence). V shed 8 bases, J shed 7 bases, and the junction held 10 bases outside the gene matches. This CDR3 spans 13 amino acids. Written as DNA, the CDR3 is TGTGCCAGCTTCGGGGGGGGAAAGCAAGAGCAGTACTTC. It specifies CASFGGGKQEQYF.

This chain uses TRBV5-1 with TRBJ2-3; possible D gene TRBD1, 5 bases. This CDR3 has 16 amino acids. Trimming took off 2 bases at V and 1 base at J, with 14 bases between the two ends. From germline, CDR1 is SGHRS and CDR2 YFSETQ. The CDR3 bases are TGCGCCAGCAGCTTACAGGTTTTCGATGGCACAGATACGCAGTATTTT. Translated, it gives CASSLQVFDGTDTQYF.

The CDR3, as DNA: TGTGCCAGTAGTCCGGCCTGGACCTCCTACAATGAGCAGTTCTTC. Amino acid sequence: CASSPAWTSYNEQFF. The chain is built from TRBV19 and TRBJ2-1; D ambiguous. The V gene's germline CDR1 is LNHDA and CDR2 SQIVND (reference sequence). Trimming pared 5 bases from V and 0 bases from J, leaving 11 bases between. This CDR3 region has 15 residues.

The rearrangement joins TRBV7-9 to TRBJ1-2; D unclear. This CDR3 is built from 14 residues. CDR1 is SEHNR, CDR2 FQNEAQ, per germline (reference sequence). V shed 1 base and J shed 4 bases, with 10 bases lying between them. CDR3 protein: CASSLEAGGYGYTF. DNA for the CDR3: TGTGCCAGCAGCTTAGAGGCAGGCGGCTATGGCTACACCTTC.

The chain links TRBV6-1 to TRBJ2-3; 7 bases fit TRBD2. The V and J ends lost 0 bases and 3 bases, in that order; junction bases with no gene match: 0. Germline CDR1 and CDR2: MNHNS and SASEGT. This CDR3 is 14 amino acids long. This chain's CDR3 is CASSEAGGTDTQYF. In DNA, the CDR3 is TGTGCCAGCAGTGAAGCGGGGGGGACAGATACGCAGTATTTT.